This is a list of T cell receptor beta chains from one sample in a study of T cell changes during pregnancy in multiple sclerosis. Sequencing used immunoSEQ multiplex PCR; TCRdb keeps in-frame clones, though not all of them. The top ten hold approximately 1% of the sample, which has tens of thousands of clones, approximately 92% seen once. The specimen comprised peripheral blood, sampled in the first trimester of pregnancy. These receptors all come from a female donor with multiple sclerosis, enrolled in a pregnancy study. CDR3s include the opening cysteine and the closing phenylalanine or tryptophan. The order of the fields is D gene, V gene, clone size, J gene, CDR3 protein, CDR3 DNA. The D gene is left open where the match is weak. Some rows mark clone size as missing; the rest say once, few, many or name a class of expanded clone.

d_call: .; v_call: TRBV7-9; clone_size: .; j_call: TRBJ2-1; cdr3_aa: CASSLVGGMDEQFF; cdr3_nt: TGTGCCAGCAGCTTAGTCGGGGGTATGGATGAGCAGTTCTTC
d_call: .; v_call: TRBV14; clone_size: .; j_call: TRBJ1-3; cdr3_aa: CASSQDLGTIYF; cdr3_nt: TGTGCCAGCAGCCAAGATCTCGGCACCATATATTTT
d_call: .; v_call: TRBV19; clone_size: once; j_call: TRBJ1-5; cdr3_aa: CASSLLRRGSSAPQHF; cdr3_nt: TGTGCCAGTAGTCTCCTTCGGAGGGGCTCGAGTGCGCCCCAGCATTTT
d_call: TRBD1; v_call: TRBV4-1; clone_size: .; j_call: TRBJ1-1; cdr3_aa: CASSHSGQGGGTEAFF; cdr3_nt: TGCGCCAGCAGCCACTCGGGACAGGGAGGGGGCACTGAAGCTTTCTTT
d_call: .; v_call: TRBV25-1; clone_size: .; j_call: TRBJ2-2; cdr3_aa: CASSPGYGQSNTGELFF; cdr3_nt: TGTGCCAGCAGTCCGGGATATGGACAGTCGAACACCGGGGAGCTGTTTTTT
d_call: .; v_call: TRBV7-6; clone_size: .; j_call: TRBJ2-6; cdr3_aa: CASSLARMAGANVLTF; cdr3_nt: TGTGCCAGCAGCTTAGCGAGGATGGCTGGGGCCAACGTCCTGACTTTC
d_call: .; v_call: TRBV19; clone_size: .; j_call: TRBJ1-5; cdr3_aa: CASRPREFNQPQHF; cdr3_nt: TGTGCCAGTAGACCCCGGGAGTTTAATCAGCCCCAGCATTTT
d_call: .; v_call: TRBV28; clone_size: .; j_call: TRBJ2-6; cdr3_aa: CASSPPRGGANVLTF; cdr3_nt: TGTGCCAGCAGCCCGCCGCGGGGAGGGGCCAACGTCCTGACTTTC
d_call: TRBD1; v_call: TRBV19; clone_size: .; j_call: TRBJ1-1; cdr3_aa: CASTRTGLTEAFF; cdr3_nt: TGTGCCAGTACCAGGACAGGGTTGACTGAAGCTTTCTTT
d_call: .; v_call: TRBV11-2; clone_size: .; j_call: TRBJ2-2; cdr3_aa: CASSSRLWPGELFF; cdr3_nt: TGTGCCAGCAGTTCCAGACTGTGGCCCGGGGAGCTGTTTTTT
d_call: .; v_call: TRBV10-3; clone_size: .; j_call: TRBJ1-1; cdr3_aa: CAIRPGTSSTEAFF; cdr3_nt: TGTGCCATCAGACCCGGGACATCGTCTACTGAAGCTTTCTTT
d_call: TRBD2; v_call: TRBV7-2; clone_size: .; j_call: TRBJ2-7; cdr3_aa: CASSTVAGVSYEQYF; cdr3_nt: TGTGCCAGCAGCACCGTAGCGGGGGTCTCCTACGAGCAGTACTTC
d_call: .; v_call: TRBV21-1; clone_size: once; j_call: TRBJ1-1; cdr3_aa: CASSKAVVYTVPINTEAFF; cdr3_nt: TGTGCCAGCAGCAAAGCAGTTGTCTATACGGTGCCGATCAACACTGAAGCTTTCTTT
d_call: TRBD2; v_call: TRBV7-9; clone_size: .; j_call: TRBJ2-1; cdr3_aa: CASSKGAGAYNEQFF; cdr3_nt: TGTGCCAGCAGCAAAGGTGCGGGGGCCTACAATGAGCAGTTCTTC
d_call: TRBD1; v_call: TRBV28; clone_size: .; j_call: TRBJ1-6; cdr3_aa: CASSSTGAQRFGLSPLHF; cdr3_nt: TGTGCCAGCAGTTCGACAGGGGCTCAGCGTTTTGGGCTTTCACCCCTCCACTTT
d_call: .; v_call: TRBV28; clone_size: .; j_call: TRBJ1-4; cdr3_aa: CASSSQEAATNEKLFF; cdr3_nt: TGTGCCAGCAGTTCTCAGGAAGCTGCAACTAATGAAAAACTGTTTTTT
d_call: .; v_call: TRBV2; clone_size: .; j_call: TRBJ2-5; cdr3_aa: CASSPTRNQETQYF; cdr3_nt: TGTGCCAGCAGTCCCACGCGAAATCAAGAGACCCAGTACTTC
d_call: .; v_call: TRBV20-1; clone_size: .; j_call: TRBJ2-5; cdr3_aa: CSFDYKETQYF; cdr3_nt: TGCAGTTTTGACTACAAGGAGACCCAGTACTTC
d_call: TRBD2; v_call: TRBV7-3; clone_size: .; j_call: TRBJ2-3; cdr3_aa: CASSSRASGRGDTQYF; cdr3_nt: TGTGCCAGCAGTTCAAGGGCTAGCGGGAGGGGGGATACGCAGTATTTT
d_call: TRBD2; v_call: TRBV30; clone_size: .; j_call: TRBJ2-1; cdr3_aa: CAWRGQGTRRGNEQFF; cdr3_nt: TGTGCCTGGAGGGGACAAGGGACTAGAAGGGGCAATGAGCAGTTCTTC
d_call: TRBD2; v_call: TRBV2; clone_size: .; j_call: TRBJ2-1; cdr3_aa: CASSGEGYNEQFF; cdr3_nt: TGTGCCAGCAGCGGGGAGGGGTACAATGAGCAGTTCTTC
d_call: TRBD2; v_call: TRBV6-5; clone_size: .; j_call: TRBJ2-1; cdr3_aa: CASSYSSGRAHNEQFF; cdr3_nt: TGTGCCAGCAGTTACTCGAGCGGGAGGGCCCACAATGAGCAGTTCTTC
d_call: .; v_call: TRBV19; clone_size: .; j_call: TRBJ1-2; cdr3_aa: CASSTNGHYGYTF; cdr3_nt: TGTGCCAGTAGTACCAATGGACATTATGGCTACACCTTC
d_call: TRBD2; v_call: TRBV4-2; clone_size: .; j_call: TRBJ2-1; cdr3_aa: CASSQDPSGGANEQFF; cdr3_nt: TGTGCCAGCAGCCAAGACCCTAGCGGGGGGGCAAATGAGCAGTTCTTC
d_call: .; v_call: TRBV7-2; clone_size: .; j_call: TRBJ2-1; cdr3_aa: CASSLDRSSYNEQFF; cdr3_nt: TGTGCCAGCAGCTTAGACCGGAGCTCCTACAATGAGCAGTTCTTC
d_call: .; v_call: TRBV7-9; clone_size: .; j_call: TRBJ2-4; cdr3_aa: CASSLGVGIRYF; cdr3_nt: TGTGCCAGCAGCTTAGGGGTCGGGATTCGGTACTTC
d_call: TRBD1; v_call: TRBV11-2; clone_size: .; j_call: TRBJ2-5; cdr3_aa: CASRPGQGKYRQETQYF; cdr3_nt: TGTGCCAGCAGACCGGGACAGGGGAAGTACCGCCAAGAGACCCAGTACTTC
d_call: .; v_call: TRBV5-1; clone_size: .; j_call: TRBJ2-3; cdr3_aa: CASSLESVALRTDTQYF; cdr3_nt: TGCGCCAGCAGCTTGGAGAGTGTCGCGCTCCGCACAGATACGCAGTATTTT
d_call: TRBD2; v_call: TRBV5-1; clone_size: .; j_call: TRBJ2-1; cdr3_aa: CASSLAPLTSGSYNEQFF; cdr3_nt: TGCGCCAGCAGCTTGGCCCCCCTGACTAGCGGCTCCTACAATGAGCAGTTCTTC
d_call: .; v_call: TRBV27; clone_size: .; j_call: TRBJ2-7; cdr3_aa: CASSRGLGYEQYF; cdr3_nt: TGTGCCAGCAGTAGAGGGTTAGGCTACGAGCAGTACTTC
d_call: .; v_call: TRBV28; clone_size: .; j_call: TRBJ1-4; cdr3_aa: CASSSPQGQGSEKLFF; cdr3_nt: TGTGCCAGCAGTTCCCCCCAGGGTCAAGGAAGCGAAAAACTGTTTTTT
d_call: .; v_call: TRBV19; clone_size: .; j_call: TRBJ2-2; cdr3_aa: CASTTGSPVRARELFF; cdr3_nt: TGTGCCAGTACCACAGGTTCGCCCGTCCGAGCCCGGGAGCTGTTTTTT
d_call: TRBD1; v_call: TRBV12-5; clone_size: .; j_call: TRBJ1-1; cdr3_aa: CASGHRGMNTEAFF; cdr3_nt: TGTGCTAGTGGTCACAGGGGAATGAACACTGAAGCTTTCTTT
d_call: .; v_call: TRBV6-4; clone_size: .; j_call: TRBJ1-5; cdr3_aa: CASSCTTGDFLASDSAQHF; cdr3_nt: TGTGCCAGCAGTTGTACGACAGGCGACTTTTTAGCTTCGGACTCCGCCCAGCATTTT
d_call: .; v_call: TRBV10-3; clone_size: .; j_call: TRBJ1-5; cdr3_aa: CAISESGGNQPQHF; cdr3_nt: TGTGCCATCAGTGAGTCTGGAGGGAATCAGCCCCAGCATTTT
d_call: .; v_call: TRBV19; clone_size: .; j_call: TRBJ2-7; cdr3_aa: CASSPRHSSYEQYF; cdr3_nt: TGTGCCAGTAGTCCACGACACAGCTCCTACGAGCAGTACTTC
d_call: TRBD1; v_call: TRBV6-1; clone_size: .; j_call: TRBJ2-4; cdr3_aa: CASQGQVLNIQYF; cdr3_nt: TGTGCCAGCCAAGGACAGGTACTAAACATTCAGTACTTC
d_call: .; v_call: TRBV7-3; clone_size: .; j_call: TRBJ1-1; cdr3_aa: CASSLMRTAEAFF; cdr3_nt: TGTGCCAGCAGCTTAATGCGGACAGCTGAAGCTTTCTTT
d_call: .; v_call: TRBV6-1; clone_size: .; j_call: TRBJ1-1; cdr3_aa: CASNGDTIEAFF; cdr3_nt: TGTGCCAGCAACGGGGACACTATTGAAGCTTTCTTT
d_call: .; v_call: TRBV7-9; clone_size: .; j_call: TRBJ2-6; cdr3_aa: CASSLGSGGFGANVLTF; cdr3_nt: TGTGCCAGCAGCTTAGGGTCTGGGGGCTTTGGGGCCAACGTCCTGACTTTC
d_call: TRBD1; v_call: TRBV7-9; clone_size: .; j_call: TRBJ1-3; cdr3_aa: CASSLPSGQGPSGNTIYF; cdr3_nt: TGTGCCAGCAGCTTACCTTCGGGACAGGGCCCCTCTGGAAACACCATATATTTT